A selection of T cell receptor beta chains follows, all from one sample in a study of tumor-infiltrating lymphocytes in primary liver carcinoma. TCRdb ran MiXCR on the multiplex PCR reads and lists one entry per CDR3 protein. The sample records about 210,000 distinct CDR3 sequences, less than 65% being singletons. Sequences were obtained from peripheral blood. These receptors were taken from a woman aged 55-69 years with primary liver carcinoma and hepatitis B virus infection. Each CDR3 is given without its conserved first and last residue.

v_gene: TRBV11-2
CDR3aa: ASSRDKGRGEQY

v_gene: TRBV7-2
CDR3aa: ASSPSPGNKDGYT

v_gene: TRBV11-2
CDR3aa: ATSFGLAEHNEQF

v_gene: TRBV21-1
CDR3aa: ASIQKNQPQH

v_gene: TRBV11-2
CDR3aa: ASSTGRRYYSEEF

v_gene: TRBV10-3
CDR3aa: AISERGGVAYEQY

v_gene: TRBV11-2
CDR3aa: ASSLEPASHAIQY

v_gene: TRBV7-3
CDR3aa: PSSLTDGRSDTQY

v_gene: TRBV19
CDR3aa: ASSILREGPGNIQY

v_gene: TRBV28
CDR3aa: ASSPIIGGNSPLH

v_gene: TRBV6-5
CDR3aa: ASSTQGTRTDTQY